A single T cell receptor (beta chain) is shown here with its context. The data derive from a study of shared clonotypes between healthy human individuals. As for the study in general: The cohort comprised two women and a few men. Their ages spanned 18 to 49 years.

All the donors were Caucasian adults who lived in Nashville, Tennessee. What was sequenced on ten immunoSEQ deep assay plates was unsorted PBMC DNA. In the original workflow: ImmunoSEQ junction-only sequences lacked quality scores, so their filtering differed. Libraries were prepared by immunoSEQ multiplex PCR; TCRdb keeps only in-frame clonotypes and omits some of them. Clone size and the V and J calls come from that table; the DNA yielded D and trimming. The top ten hold approximately 11% of the sample, which has approximately 500,000 clones, roughly 80% seen once. The sequence derives from a woman aged 40-49 years in good health. Some clones in this sample may be carry-over from other donors' samples. Material: PBMCs.

The CDR3 region has the DNA TGTGCCAGCACCCAAAACACCCCTCCAGGGCCGGGATCTCAGCCCCAGCATTTT. Its translation is CASTQNTPPGPGSQPQHF. The chain uses TRBV28 and TRBJ1-5, with D possibly being TRBD1 (5 bases). With 7 bases removed from V and 6 bases from J, the gap between germline ends came to 28 bases. This CDR3 region has 18 residues. The V gene's germline CDR1 is MDHEN and CDR2 SYDVKM.